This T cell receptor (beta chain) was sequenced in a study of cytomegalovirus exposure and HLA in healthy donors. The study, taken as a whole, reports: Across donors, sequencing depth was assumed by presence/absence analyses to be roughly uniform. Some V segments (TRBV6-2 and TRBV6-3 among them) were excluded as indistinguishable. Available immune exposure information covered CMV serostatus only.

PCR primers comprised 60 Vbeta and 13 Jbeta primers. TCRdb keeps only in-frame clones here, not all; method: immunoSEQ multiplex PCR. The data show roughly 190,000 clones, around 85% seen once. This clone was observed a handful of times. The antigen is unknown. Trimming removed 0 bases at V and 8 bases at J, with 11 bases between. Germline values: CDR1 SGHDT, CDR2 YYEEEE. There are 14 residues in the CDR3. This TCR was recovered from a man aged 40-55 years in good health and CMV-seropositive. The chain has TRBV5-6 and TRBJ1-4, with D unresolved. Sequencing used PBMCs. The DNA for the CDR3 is TGTGCCAGCAGCTTGGGGCCGTGGCTCGAAAAACTGTTTTTT. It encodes CASSLGPWLEKLFF. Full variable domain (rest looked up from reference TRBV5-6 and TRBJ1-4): DAGVTQSPTHLIKTRGQQVTLRCSPKSGHDTVSWYQQALGQGPQFIFQYYEEEERQRGNFPDRFSGHQFPNYSSELNVNALLLGDSALYLCASSLGPWLEKLFFGSGTQLSVL.